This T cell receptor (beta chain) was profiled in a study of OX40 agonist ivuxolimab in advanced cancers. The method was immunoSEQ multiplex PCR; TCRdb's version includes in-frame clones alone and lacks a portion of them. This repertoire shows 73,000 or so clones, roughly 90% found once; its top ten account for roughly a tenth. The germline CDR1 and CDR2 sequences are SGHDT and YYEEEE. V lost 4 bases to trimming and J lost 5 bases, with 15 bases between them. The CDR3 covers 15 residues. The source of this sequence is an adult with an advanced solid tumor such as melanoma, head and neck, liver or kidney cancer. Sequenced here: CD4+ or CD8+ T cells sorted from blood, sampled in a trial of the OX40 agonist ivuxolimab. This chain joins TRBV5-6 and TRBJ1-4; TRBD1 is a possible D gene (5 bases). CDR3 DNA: TGTGCCAGCAGCGGGACCGGGACGGGAAATGAAAAACTGTTTTTT. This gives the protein CASSGTGTGNEKLFF.